Below are 20 T cell receptor beta chains sequenced from a single sample in a study of cytomegalovirus exposure and HLA in healthy donors (dated by TCRdb to 2015 to 2018). Library method: the immunoSEQ multiplex PCR assay. For the multiplex PCR, a mixture combining 60 forward primers for TCR Vbeta segments and 13 reverse primers for TCR Jbeta segments was used. The table was pulled from immuneACCESS by TCRdb, which kept in-frame rearrangements only. Such tables lose some clones; where checked, under half of the loss comes from unresolved V genes, and the rest has no known cause. The sample data list 160,000 or so clones, and around 76% of these were observed just once. The ten biggest clones cover about 1% of the sample. Sequencing was carried out using PBMCs. The receptors stem from a middle-aged woman in good health and CMV-seronegative.

The chain couples TRBV2 to TRBJ2-3; maybe TRBD2 (5 bases). V lost 4 bases and J 3 bases, leaving 8 bases between the germline ends. The V gene's germline CDR1 is SNHLY and CDR2 FYNNEI. The CDR3 has 13 residues. The CDR3 here is CASSATRTDTQYF. The CDR3 nucleotides read TGTGCCAGCAGTGCTACTAGGACAGATACGCAGTATTTT.

The CDR3 bases are TGTGCCAGTACCTACTATCACACCGGCTATGGCTACACCTTC. Protein: CASTYYHTGYGYTF. The V and J genes are TRBV19 and TRBJ1-2; D is unclear. Germline CDR1 is LNHDA and CDR2 is SQIVND (reference sequence). Trimming left V 7 bases short and J 4 bases short, with 16 bases between. The CDR3 length is 14 residues.

The CDR3 DNA follows: TGTGCCAGCAGCTACAGTTCGGGGAACTACAATGAGCAGTTCTTC. Translation gives CASSYSSGNYNEQFF. V and J are TRBV11-3 and TRBJ2-1; D perhaps matches TRBD2 (5 bases). Germline V gene data show CDR1 as SGHNT and CDR2 as YENEEA. The CDR3 is 15 residues long. V dropped 4 bases and J dropped 3 bases, with 13 bases sitting between them.

The rearrangement uses TRBV5-1 and TRBJ2-3; tentative D call: TRBD1 (6 bases). Germline V lookup: CDR1 SGHRS, CDR2 YFSETQ. There are 15 residues in the CDR3. Trimming removed 0 bases from V and 2 bases from J, with 10 bases in between. The CDR3: CASSLEGQPTDTQYF. The CDR3 nucleotides read TGCGCCAGCAGCTTGGAGGGACAACCCACAGATACGCAGTATTTT.

The V gene is TRBV7-5, the J gene TRBJ2-1; the DNA was not compared with TRBD2, the D call given in the table. TRBV7-5 is termed a pseudogene. The length of the CDR3 is 18 residues. The DNA for the CDR3 is TGTGCCAGAAAACAGGGAGCGGGAGAGATTTTATCCTACAATGAGCAGTTCTTC. Its translation: CARKQGAGEILSYNEQFF.

The V call is TRBV27, the J call TRBJ1-2; a weak D match, TRBD1 (6 bases). The CDR3 is 13 amino acids. Deletions cut 9 bases from V and 4 bases from J, with 15 bases between. CDR1 and CDR2 from the germline V gene are MNHEY and SMNVEV (reference sequence). CDR3 sequence reads: CASSGHPFYGYTF. The CDR3 DNA reads TGTGCCAGTTCGGGACACCCCTTCTATGGCTACACCTTC.

This chain connects TRBV9 to TRBJ2-3, with D possibly TRBD2 on 5 matching bases. V lost 0 bases and J lost 6, with 11 bases in between. The CDR3 extends over 14 amino acids. Germline V gives CDR1 SGDLS, CDR2 YYNGEE. The CDR3 spells CASSVDLRADTQYF. CDR3 sequence (DNA): TGTGCCAGCAGCGTAGACCTGAGGGCGGATACGCAGTATTTT.

V usage is TRBV18 and J usage is TRBJ2-3; TRBD2 matches at 12 bases. This CDR3 contains 15 residues. Trimming at V came to 2 bases and at J to 6 bases, leaving 3 bases not matched to a gene. Germline V gene sequence: CDR1 KGHSH, CDR2 LQKENI. The CDR3 nucleotides read TGTGCCAGCTCACCAACTAGCGGGAGGTGGGATACGCAGTATTTT. It translates to CASSPTSGRWDTQYF.

The genes are TRBV30 and TRBJ1-2; a weak D match, TRBD1 (6 bases). Germline-derived CDR1 and CDR2 are GTSNPN and SVGIG (reference sequence). CDR3 size: 11 residues. Trimming stripped 3 bases from V and 9 bases from J, with 11 bases between. CDR3 loop: CAWRGAYRYTF. CDR3 coding DNA: TGTGCCTGGAGGGGGGCTTATCGCTACACCTTC. The whole variable domain, remainder taken from reference TRBV30 and TRBJ1-2, is SQTIHQWPATLVQPVGSPLSLECTVEGTSNPNLYWYRQAAGRGLQLLFYSVGIGQISSEVPQNLSASRPQDRQFILSSKKLLLSDSGFYLCAWRGAYRYTFGSGTRLTVV.

The gene calls are TRBV28 and TRBJ2-7; 7 nucleotides match TRBD2. The CDR3 totals 16 residues. Germline assignment: CDR1 MDHEN and CDR2 SYDVKM. V dropped 1 base and J dropped 0; count of bases not matched to a gene: 6. The CDR3 is CASSLLLASSSYEQYF. For the CDR3, the DNA is TGTGCCAGCAGTTTATTACTAGCGTCGAGCTCCTACGAGCAGTACTTC.

The J gene is TRBJ2-1, the V gene TRBV19; 13 bases agree with TRBD2. Germline trimming cut 3 bases from V and 5 bases from J; bases unmatched to any gene: 4. The germline V gene has CDR1 LNHDA and CDR2 SQIVND (reference sequence). CDR3 length equals 16 residues. The CDR3 DNA follows: TGTGCCAGTAGTATTTTGGGACTAGCGGGAAACAATGAGCAGTTCTTC. Translating it yields CASSILGLAGNNEQFF.

The V call is TRBV30, the J call TRBJ1-1; no clear D. There are 13 residues in the CDR3. Germline V CDR1 and CDR2: GTSNPN, SVGIG (reference sequence). V lost 7 bases to trimming and J lost 1 base, with 13 bases between them. The CDR3 DNA sequence: TGTGCCTCAAGGCGGGCGGCGAACACTGAAGCTTTCTTT. It yields the protein CASRRAANTEAFF.

V gene TRBV30 combines with J gene TRBJ2-7; TRBD2 aligns across 8 bases. Germline V gene data show CDR1 as GTSNPN and CDR2 as SVGIG (reference sequence). The trim removed 2 bases at V and 6 bases at J, leaving 12 bases unmatched. This CDR3 is built from 15 residues. CDR3 in DNA: TGTGCCTGGAGTAAGCTCGGAAGCGGGAGAGGCGAGCAGTACTTC. Encoded protein: CAWSKLGSGRGEQYF.

The V call is TRBV9, the J call TRBJ2-5; 10 bases match TRBD1. V trimming: 4 bases; J trimming: 4 bases; junction bases outside the gene matches: 1. Germline CDR1 SGDLS, CDR2 YYNGEE. The CDR3 sequence is 13 residues long. The CDR3 coding sequence is TGTGCCAGCAGCCGGGACAGGGGAGAGACCCAGTACTTC. Encoded protein: CASSRDRGETQYF.

The chain joins TRBV2 to TRBJ2-1; D gene unclear. Trimming pared 6 bases from V and 7 bases from J, leaving 13 bases between. CDR1 and CDR2 (germline): SNHLY, FYNNEI. The CDR3 runs to 13 residues. CDR3 sequence reads: CASRIYYPNEQFF. CDR3 bases: TGTGCCAGCAGAATCTACTACCCTAATGAGCAGTTCTTC.

This clone came up a few times. The chain links TRBV27 to TRBJ2-1, with TRBD2 matching over 13 bases. Germline V gives CDR1 MNHEY, CDR2 SMNVEV (reference sequence). CDR3 length: 16 residues. V lost 1 base, J lost 12 bases, and 9 bases stayed unmatched. The CDR3 nucleotides read TGTGCCAGCAGTTTATTTTCCGGGACTAGCGGGAAGGGGCAGTTCTTC. It specifies CASSLFSGTSGKGQFF.

The CDR3 spells CAINAGLTNYGYTF. In nucleotides, the CDR3 is TGTGCCATCAATGCCGGGTTGACTAACTATGGCTACACCTTC. V is TRBV10-3 and J is TRBJ1-2, with D unresolved. The CDR3 has 14 residues. The V end lost 7 bases, the J end lost 0 bases, and 12 bases lay between the germline ends. In germline, CDR1 is ENHRY, CDR2 SYGVKD.

V is TRBV28 and J is TRBJ1-2; a weak D match, TRBD1 (6 bases). The ends were cut back, 6 bases at V and 0 bases at J, with 26 bases in the middle. From germline, CDR1 is MDHEN and CDR2 SYDVKM. The length of the CDR3 is 19 residues. CDR3 in DNA: TGTGCCAGCAGCCTACCAGGCTATAGGGACAAGGCCGCTAACTATGGCTACACCTTC. Its protein is CASSLPGYRDKAANYGYTF.

The chain is built from TRBV5-1 and TRBJ2-2; D is unclear. Germline loops: CDR1 SGHRS, CDR2 YFSETQ. This CDR3 comprises 15 residues. Trimming removed 0 bases at V and 2 bases at J, with 8 bases between. The CDR3 sequence: CASSLDYLNTGELFF. DNA for the CDR3: TGCGCCAGCAGCTTGGACTACCTAAACACCGGGGAGCTGTTTTTT.

The DNA of the CDR3 is TGTGCCTGGAGTCCACTGGGACAGGGGGGAGGCGAGCAGTACTTC. Translating gives CAWSPLGQGGGEQYF. The genes are TRBV30 and TRBJ2-7; 11 positions agree with TRBD1. The CDR3 sequence is 15 residues long. The germline gives CDR1 GTSNPN, CDR2 SVGIG (reference sequence). Unmatched junction bases numbered 9, after V lost 2 bases and J lost 6 bases.